The 15 T cell receptor beta chains reported below all come from one sample, sequenced in a study of blood T cell repertoires in COVID-19. Profiling relied on immunoSEQ multiplex PCR, and the TCRdb table lists in-frame clones only, not all of them. The profile shows more than 150,000 clones, nearly 80% of them singletons. Sequencing was performed on peripheral blood. All receptors derive from a woman of 80 years or more with acute or convalescent COVID-19.

The chain combines TRBV14 with TRBJ2-1; 9 bases are shared with TRBD2. The CDR3 is 17 residues long. With V trimmed by 0 bases and J by 9 bases, 12 bases remained unmatched. CDR1 is SGHDN and CDR2 is FVKESK in the germline V gene. The CDR3 region has the DNA TGTGCCAGCAGCCAAGATTCTGTGGCGGGGGGGCGAGGTGAGCAGTTCTTC. Amino acids: CASSQDSVAGGRGEQFF.

The CDR3 reads CATSGGAHNSPLHF. CDR3 sequence (DNA): TGTGCCACCTCGGGGGGGGCTCATAATTCACCCCTCCACTTT. The V and J genes are TRBV7-2 and TRBJ1-6; D is possibly TRBD1 (6 bases). Trimming left V 10 bases short and J 5 bases short, with 15 bases between. Germline assignment: CDR1 SGHTA and CDR2 FQGNSA. The CDR3 is made up of 14 amino acids.

The V gene is TRBV5-1, the J gene TRBJ1-2, with a possible D match to TRBD1 (5 bases). The germline gives CDR1 SGHRS, CDR2 YFSETQ. Deletions cut 4 bases from V and 4 bases from J, with 8 bases between. The CDR3 has 12 residues. The CDR3 spells CASSQGVYGYTF. CDR3 DNA sequence: TGCGCCAGCAGCCAAGGGGTCTATGGCTACACCTTC.

The J gene is TRBJ2-2, the V gene TRBV20-1; 10 positions agree with TRBD2. Per the germline V gene, CDR1 is DFQATT and CDR2 is SNEGSKA (reference sequence). The CDR3 spans 15 residues. Trimming cost V 3 bases and J 1 base; bases outside gene matches: 2. The CDR3 loop is CSASPSGRNTGELFF. In nucleotides, the CDR3 is TGCAGTGCTAGTCCTAGCGGGAGGAACACCGGGGAGCTGTTTTTT.

The rearrangement links TRBV30 to TRBJ1-4; a possible D gene is TRBD1 (6 bases). Germline values: CDR1 GTSNPN, CDR2 SVGIG (reference sequence). This CDR3 is 14 amino acids long. The germline V and J ends were trimmed by 5 bases and 0 bases, with 10 bases remaining between them. The DNA of the CDR3 is TGTGCCTGGGGGGACAAGGCAACTAATGAAAAACTGTTTTTT. This translates into CAWGDKATNEKLFF.

This clone was counted a few times. The chain combines TRBV7-9 with TRBJ2-1; tentatively, D is TRBD1 (6 bases). Trimming left V 1 base short and J 15 bases short, with 13 bases between. The CDR3 extends over 12 amino acids. CDR1 is SEHNR and CDR2 is FQNEAQ in the germline V gene (reference sequence). The CDR3, as DNA: TGTGCCAGCAGCTTAGAACAGGGTGGTACGTTCTTC. It specifies CASSLEQGGTFF.

V gene TRBV19 combines with J gene TRBJ1-5, with D unresolved. CDR1 and CDR2 from the germline V gene are LNHDA and SQIVND (reference sequence). This CDR3 spans 15 amino acids. The V gene lost 3 bases and the J gene lost 6 bases, with 15 bases spanning the gap. The CDR3 sequence is CASSIPSHRGQPQHF. CDR3 coding DNA: TGTGCCAGTAGTATCCCCAGCCACCGCGGTCAGCCCCAGCATTTT.

This sequence joins TRBV14 and TRBJ1-1; D not certain. Germline lookup yields CDR1 SGHDN and CDR2 FVKESK. The V gene lost 4 bases and the J gene lost 0 bases, with 6 bases spanning the gap. This CDR3 is 13 amino acids long. The CDR3 region has the DNA TGTGCCAGCAGCCGAAACATGAACACTGAAGCTTTCTTT. Amino acids: CASSRNMNTEAFF.

This chain uses TRBV6-5 with TRBJ2-5; 10 bases are shared with TRBD2. CDR3 length: 15 amino acids. The germline CDR1 and CDR2 sequences are MNHEY and SVGAGI. Trimming removed 6 bases from V and 5 bases from J; junction bases left unmatched: 9. The CDR3 nucleotides read TGTGCCAGCAGCGATCCGGGACTAGCGAGGGAGACCCAGTACTTC. Protein: CASSDPGLARETQYF.

This chain joins TRBV5-4 and TRBJ2-7, with D tentatively TRBD1 (6 bases). The CDR3 runs to 13 residues. Trimming took 4 bases from V and 5 from J, leaving 13 bases between them. Germline V gene lookup returns CDR1 SGHNT and CDR2 YYREEE (reference sequence). Here the CDR3 reads CASSQGQRNEQYF. DNA for the CDR3: TGTGCCAGCAGCCAAGGACAGAGGAACGAGCAGTACTTC.

The chain employs TRBV24-1 and TRBJ2-1, with 8 bases matching TRBD1. The CDR3 consists of 16 residues. Germline assignment: CDR1 KGHDR and CDR2 SFDVKD. Trimming at V came to 2 bases and at J to 7 bases, leaving 9 bases not matched to a gene. DNA of the CDR3: TGTGCCACCAGTGATTCTGGACAGGGAAAGGGGAATGAGCAGTTCTTC. Protein: CATSDSGQGKGNEQFF.

As regards this clone: Other DNA sequences in this specimen translate into the identical CDR3. The rearrangement links TRBV27 to TRBJ1-5; D gene uncertain. The germline V gene encodes CDR1 MNHEY and CDR2 SMNVEV (reference sequence). Trimming stripped 6 bases from V and 2 bases from J, with 8 bases between. CDR3 length equals 13 residues. The CDR3 spells CASSRRGNQPQHF. CDR3 DNA sequence: TGTGCCAGCAGCCGGAGGGGCAATCAGCCCCAGCATTTT.

The chain joins TRBV2 to TRBJ1-1; tentative D call: TRBD1 (6 bases). Trimming cost V 5 bases and J 1 base, with 17 bases left between them. CDR1 is SNHLY, CDR2 FYNNEI, per germline. CDR3 size: 16 residues. In nucleotides, the CDR3 is TGTGCCAGCAGTTTGGCGGGGGGCCCTCAGAACACTGAAGCTTTCTTT. Protein sequence: CASSLAGGPQNTEAFF.

The chain uses TRBV5-4 and TRBJ2-6; unclear D gene. Trimming shortened V by 0 bases and J by 3 bases, and 7 bases separated the two germline ends. Germline V gene lookup returns CDR1 SGHNT and CDR2 YYREEE (reference sequence). The CDR3 totals 15 residues. CDR3: CASSLVGDGANVLTF. The CDR3 DNA sequence: TGTGCCAGCAGCTTGGTTGGAGATGGGGCCAACGTCCTGACTTTC.

With respect to this clone: The sample has other DNA sequences that encode this CDR3 too. The chain combines TRBV7-9 with TRBJ2-2; D is perhaps TRBD1 (5 bases). Germline V gene lookup returns CDR1 SEHNR and CDR2 FQNEAQ (reference sequence). CDR3 length: 14 residues. Between the trimmed V and J ends, which lost 1 base and 5 bases, there was a span of 8 bases. CDR3 protein: CASSLVRDTGELFF. The CDR3 DNA reads as TGTGCCAGCAGCTTAGTCAGGGATACCGGGGAGCTGTTTTTT.